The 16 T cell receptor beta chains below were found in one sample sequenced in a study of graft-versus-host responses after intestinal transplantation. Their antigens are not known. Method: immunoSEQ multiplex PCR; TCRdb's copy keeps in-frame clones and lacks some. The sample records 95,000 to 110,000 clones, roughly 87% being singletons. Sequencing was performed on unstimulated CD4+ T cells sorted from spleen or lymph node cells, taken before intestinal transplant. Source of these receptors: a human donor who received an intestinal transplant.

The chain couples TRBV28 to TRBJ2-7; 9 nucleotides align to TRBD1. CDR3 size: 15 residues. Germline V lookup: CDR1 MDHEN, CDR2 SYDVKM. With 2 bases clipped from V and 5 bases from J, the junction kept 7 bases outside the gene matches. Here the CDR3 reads CASSLIGTGIHEQYF. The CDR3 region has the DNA TGTGCCAGCAGTTTAATCGGGACAGGGATCCACGAGCAGTACTTC.

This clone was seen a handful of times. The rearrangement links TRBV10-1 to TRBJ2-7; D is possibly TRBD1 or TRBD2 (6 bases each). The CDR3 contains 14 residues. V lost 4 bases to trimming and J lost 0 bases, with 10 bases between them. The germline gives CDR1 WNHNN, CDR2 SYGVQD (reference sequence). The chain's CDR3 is CASSVGGHSYEQYF. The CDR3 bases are TGCGCCAGCAGTGTTGGGGGGCACTCCTACGAGCAGTACTTC.

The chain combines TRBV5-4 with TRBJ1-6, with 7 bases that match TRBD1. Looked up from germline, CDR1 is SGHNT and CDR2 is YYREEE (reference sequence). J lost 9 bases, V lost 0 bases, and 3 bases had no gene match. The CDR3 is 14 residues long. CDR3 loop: CASSLGHRGSPLHF. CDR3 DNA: TGTGCCAGCAGCTTGGGTCACAGGGGTTCACCCCTCCACTTT.

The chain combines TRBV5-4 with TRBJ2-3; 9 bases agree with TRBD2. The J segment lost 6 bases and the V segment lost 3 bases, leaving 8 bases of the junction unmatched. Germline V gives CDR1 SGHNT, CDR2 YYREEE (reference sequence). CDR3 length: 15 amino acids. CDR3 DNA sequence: TGTGCCAGCAGCTACCTAGCGGGAACTGGTGATACGCAGTATTTT. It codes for CASSYLAGTGDTQYF.

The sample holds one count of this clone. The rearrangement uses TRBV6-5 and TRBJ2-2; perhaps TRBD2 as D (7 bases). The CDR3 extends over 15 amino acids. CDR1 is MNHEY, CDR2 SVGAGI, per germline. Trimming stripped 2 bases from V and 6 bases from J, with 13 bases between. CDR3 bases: TGTGCCAGCAGTTACCGGGGGGCGGTCGCCGGGGAGCTGTTTTTT. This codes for CASSYRGAVAGELFF.

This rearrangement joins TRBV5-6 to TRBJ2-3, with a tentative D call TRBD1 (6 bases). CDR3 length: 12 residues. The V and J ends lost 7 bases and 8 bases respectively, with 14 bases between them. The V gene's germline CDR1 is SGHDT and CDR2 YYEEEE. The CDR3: CASLRPGVTQYF. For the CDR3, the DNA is TGTGCCAGCCTGAGGCCAGGGGTTACGCAGTATTTT.

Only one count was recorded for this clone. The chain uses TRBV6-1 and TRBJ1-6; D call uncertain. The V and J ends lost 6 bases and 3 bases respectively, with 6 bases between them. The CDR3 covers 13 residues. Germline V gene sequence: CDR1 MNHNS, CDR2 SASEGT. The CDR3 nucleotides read TGTGCCAGCAGACAGATCTATAATTCACCCCTCCACTTT. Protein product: CASRQIYNSPLHF.

The DNA of the CDR3 is TGCGCCAGCAGTCGTACCGGGACTAGCGGGAGGAGGGACACCGGGGAGCTGTTTTTT. It codes for CASSRTGTSGRRDTGELFF. The genes are TRBV4-1 and TRBJ2-2; 15 bases map to TRBD2. The V and J ends lost 6 bases and 3 bases, in that order; junction bases with no gene match: 11. Germline CDR1 is MGHRA and CDR2 is YSYEKL. CDR3 size: 19 residues.

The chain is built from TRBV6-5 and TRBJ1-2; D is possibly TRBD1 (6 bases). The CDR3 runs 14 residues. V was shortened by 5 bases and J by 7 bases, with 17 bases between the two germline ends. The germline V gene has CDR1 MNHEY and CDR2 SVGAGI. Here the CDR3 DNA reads TGTGCCAGCAGTGAAGGGCAGGGGATTCGTGGCTACACCTTC. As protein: CASSEGQGIRGYTF.

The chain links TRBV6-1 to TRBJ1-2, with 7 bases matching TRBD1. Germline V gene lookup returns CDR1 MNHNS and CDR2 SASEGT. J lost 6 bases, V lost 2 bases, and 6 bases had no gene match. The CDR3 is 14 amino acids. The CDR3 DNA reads TGTGCCAGCAGTGAATGGGGACAGAAGAATGGCTACACCTTC. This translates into CASSEWGQKNGYTF.

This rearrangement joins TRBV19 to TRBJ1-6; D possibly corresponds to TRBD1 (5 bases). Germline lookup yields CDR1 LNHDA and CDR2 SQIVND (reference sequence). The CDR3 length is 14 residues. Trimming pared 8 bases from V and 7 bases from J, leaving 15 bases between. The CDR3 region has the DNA TGTGCCAGTGAAGGCTCCGGGGGGAATTCACCCCTCCACTTT. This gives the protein CASEGSGGNSPLHF.

CDR3 in amino acids: CASSQIGLNTGELFF. As DNA, the CDR3 is TGTGCCAGCAGCCAAATCGGCCTCAACACCGGGGAGCTGTTTTTT. The chain carries TRBV7-3 and TRBJ2-2; D is ambiguous. Germline loops: CDR1 SGHTA, CDR2 FQGTGA. V was shortened by 5 bases and J by 2 bases, with 12 bases between the two germline ends. This CDR3 comprises 15 residues.

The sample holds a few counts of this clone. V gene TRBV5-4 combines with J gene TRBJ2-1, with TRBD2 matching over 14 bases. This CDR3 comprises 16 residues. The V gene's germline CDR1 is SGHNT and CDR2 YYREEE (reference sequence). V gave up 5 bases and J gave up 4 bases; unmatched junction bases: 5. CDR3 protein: CASRTSGGAGYNEQFF. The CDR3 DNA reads TGTGCCAGCAGGACTAGCGGGGGGGCAGGTTACAATGAGCAGTTCTTC.

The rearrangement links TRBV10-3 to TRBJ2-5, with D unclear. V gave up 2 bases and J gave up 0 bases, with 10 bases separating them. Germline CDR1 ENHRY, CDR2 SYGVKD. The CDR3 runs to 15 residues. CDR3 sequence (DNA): TGTGCCATCAGTGAGAGGATGATGTACCAAGAGACCCAGTACTTC. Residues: CAISERMMYQETQYF.

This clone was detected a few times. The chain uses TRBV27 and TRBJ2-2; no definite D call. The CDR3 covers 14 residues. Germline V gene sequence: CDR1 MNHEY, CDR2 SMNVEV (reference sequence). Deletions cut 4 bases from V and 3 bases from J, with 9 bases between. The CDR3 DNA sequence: TGTGCCAGCAGTTCGGGCCACCACACCGGGGAGCTGTTTTTT. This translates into CASSSGHHTGELFF.

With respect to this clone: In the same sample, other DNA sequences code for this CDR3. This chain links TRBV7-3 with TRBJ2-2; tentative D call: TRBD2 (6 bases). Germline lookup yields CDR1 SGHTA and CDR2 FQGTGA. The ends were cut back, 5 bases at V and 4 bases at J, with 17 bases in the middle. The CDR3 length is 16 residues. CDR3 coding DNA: TGTGCCAGCAGCCCCCACTCCCCCGGGGGCACCGGGGAGCTGTTTTTT. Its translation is CASSPHSPGGTGELFF. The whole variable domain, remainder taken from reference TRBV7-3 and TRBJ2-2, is GAGVSQTPSNKVTEKGKYVELRCDPISGHTALYWYRQSLGQGPEFLIYFQGTGAADDSGLPNDRFFAVRPEGSVSTLKIQRTERGDSAVYLCASSPHSPGGTGELFFGEGSRLTVL.